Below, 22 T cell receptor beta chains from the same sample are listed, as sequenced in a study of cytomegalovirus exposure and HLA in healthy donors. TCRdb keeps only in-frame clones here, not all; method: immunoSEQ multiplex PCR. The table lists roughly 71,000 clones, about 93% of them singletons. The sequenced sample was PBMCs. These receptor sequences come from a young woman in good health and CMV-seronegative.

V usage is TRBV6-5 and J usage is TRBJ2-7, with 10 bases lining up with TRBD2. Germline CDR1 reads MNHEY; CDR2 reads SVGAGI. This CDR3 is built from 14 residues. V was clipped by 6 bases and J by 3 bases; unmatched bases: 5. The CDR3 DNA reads TGTGCCAGCAGGCGGCTAGCGGGGGACTACGAGCAGTACTTC. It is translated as CASRRLAGDYEQYF.

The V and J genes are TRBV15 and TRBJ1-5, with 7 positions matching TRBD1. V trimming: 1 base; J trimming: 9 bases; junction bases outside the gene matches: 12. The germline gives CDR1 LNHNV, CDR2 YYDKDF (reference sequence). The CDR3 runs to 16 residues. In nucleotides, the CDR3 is TGTGCCACCAGCAGAGGGAGAACAGGGGCCCCGGGGCCCCAGCATTTT. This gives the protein CATSRGRTGAPGPQHF.

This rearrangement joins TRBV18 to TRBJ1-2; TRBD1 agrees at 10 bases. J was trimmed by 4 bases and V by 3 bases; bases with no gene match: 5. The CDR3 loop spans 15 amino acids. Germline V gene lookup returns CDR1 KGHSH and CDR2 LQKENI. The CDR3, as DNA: TGTGCCAGCTCACCGAGGGACAGGGGATTCTATGGCTACACCTTC. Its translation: CASSPRDRGFYGYTF.

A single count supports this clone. The CDR3 DNA sequence: TGCAGCGTTGAGAAAGCGGGAACCTACGAGCAGTACTTC. It yields the protein CSVEKAGTYEQYF. The rearrangement joins TRBV29-1 to TRBJ2-7; 7 nucleotides align to TRBD2. This CDR3 has 13 amino acids. V gave up 3 bases and J gave up 2 bases; unmatched junction bases: 4. CDR1 is SQVTM and CDR2 is ANQGSEA in the germline V gene.

CDR3 in amino acids: CATAGRGLETQYF. In DNA, the CDR3 is TGTGCCACCGCGGGCAGGGGGCTGGAGACCCAGTACTTC. V gene TRBV15 combines with J gene TRBJ2-5; 8 positions agree with TRBD1. The V and J ends lost 8 bases and 5 bases, in that order; junction bases with no gene match: 7. Germline V lookup: CDR1 LNHNV, CDR2 YYDKDF (reference sequence). This CDR3 region has 13 residues.

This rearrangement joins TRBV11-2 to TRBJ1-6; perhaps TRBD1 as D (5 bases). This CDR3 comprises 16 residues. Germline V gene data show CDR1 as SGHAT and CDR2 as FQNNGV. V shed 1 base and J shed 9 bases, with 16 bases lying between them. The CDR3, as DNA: TGTGCCAGCAGCTTAGGTCGGGGACGGGGGATTTCACCCCTCCACTTT. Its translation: CASSLGRGRGISPLHF.

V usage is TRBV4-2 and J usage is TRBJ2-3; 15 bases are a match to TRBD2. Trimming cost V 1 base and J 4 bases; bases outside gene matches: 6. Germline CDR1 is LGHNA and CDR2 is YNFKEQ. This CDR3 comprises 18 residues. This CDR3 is CASSQVGLAGGVADTQYF. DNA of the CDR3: TGTGCCAGCAGCCAAGTGGGACTAGCGGGGGGAGTCGCAGATACGCAGTATTTT.

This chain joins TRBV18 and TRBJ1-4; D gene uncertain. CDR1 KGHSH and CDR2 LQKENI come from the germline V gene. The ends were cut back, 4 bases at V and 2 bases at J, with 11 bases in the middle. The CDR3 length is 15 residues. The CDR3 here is CASSRAGDTNEKLFF. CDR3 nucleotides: TGTGCCAGCTCACGCGCGGGAGATACTAATGAAAAACTGTTTTTT.

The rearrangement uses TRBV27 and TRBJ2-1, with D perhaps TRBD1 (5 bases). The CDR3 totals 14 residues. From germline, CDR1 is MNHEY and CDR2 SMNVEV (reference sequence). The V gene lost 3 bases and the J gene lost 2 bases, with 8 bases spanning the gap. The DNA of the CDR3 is TGTGCCAGCAGTTTTGGGGCTACCTACAATGAGCAGTTCTTC. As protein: CASSFGATYNEQFF.

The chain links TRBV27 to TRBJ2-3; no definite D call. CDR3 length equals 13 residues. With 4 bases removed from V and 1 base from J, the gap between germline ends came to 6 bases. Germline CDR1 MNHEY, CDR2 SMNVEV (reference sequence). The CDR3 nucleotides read TGTGCCAGCAGTTCGTTCGGCACAGATACGCAGTATTTT. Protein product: CASSSFGTDTQYF.

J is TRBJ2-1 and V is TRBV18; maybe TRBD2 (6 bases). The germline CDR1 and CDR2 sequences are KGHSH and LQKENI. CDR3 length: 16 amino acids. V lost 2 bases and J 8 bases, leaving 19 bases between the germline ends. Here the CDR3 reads CASSPFPRGFSDEQFF. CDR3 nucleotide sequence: TGTGCCAGCTCACCATTCCCGCGGGGCTTCTCGGATGAGCAGTTCTTC.

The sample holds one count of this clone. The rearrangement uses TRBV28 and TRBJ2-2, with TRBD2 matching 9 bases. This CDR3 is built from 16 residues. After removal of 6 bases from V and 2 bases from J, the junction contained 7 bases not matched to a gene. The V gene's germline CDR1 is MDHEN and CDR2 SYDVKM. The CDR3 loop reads CASSSPSGANTGELFF. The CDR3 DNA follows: TGTGCCAGCAGCTCACCTAGCGGGGCTAACACCGGGGAGCTGTTTTTT.

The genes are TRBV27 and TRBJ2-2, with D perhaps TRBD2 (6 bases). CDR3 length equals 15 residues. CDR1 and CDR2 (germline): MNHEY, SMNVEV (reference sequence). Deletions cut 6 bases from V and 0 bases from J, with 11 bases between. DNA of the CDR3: TGTGCCAGCAGCCCGGGACTTTCGAACACCGGGGAGCTGTTTTTT. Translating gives CASSPGLSNTGELFF.

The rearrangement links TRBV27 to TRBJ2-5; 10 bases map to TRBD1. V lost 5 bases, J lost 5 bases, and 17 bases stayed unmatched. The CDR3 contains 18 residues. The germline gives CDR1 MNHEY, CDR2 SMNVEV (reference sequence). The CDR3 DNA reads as TGTGCCAGCAGTCAGTACGGGACAGGGGTTTTTTCGGGGGAGACCCAGTACTTC. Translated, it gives CASSQYGTGVFSGETQYF.

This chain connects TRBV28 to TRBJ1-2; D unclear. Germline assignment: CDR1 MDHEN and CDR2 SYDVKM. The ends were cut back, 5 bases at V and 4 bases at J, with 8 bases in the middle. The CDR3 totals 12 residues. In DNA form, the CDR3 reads TGTGCCAGCAGTCTTAGCACCTATGGCTACACCTTC. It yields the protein CASSLSTYGYTF.

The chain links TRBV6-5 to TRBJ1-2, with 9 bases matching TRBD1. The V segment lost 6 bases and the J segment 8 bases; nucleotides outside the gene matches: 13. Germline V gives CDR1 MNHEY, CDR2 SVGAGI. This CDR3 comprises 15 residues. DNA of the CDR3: TGTGCCAGCAGGTCCTTCACAGGGGGCCGAGGCGGCTACACCTTC. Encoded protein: CASRSFTGGRGGYTF.

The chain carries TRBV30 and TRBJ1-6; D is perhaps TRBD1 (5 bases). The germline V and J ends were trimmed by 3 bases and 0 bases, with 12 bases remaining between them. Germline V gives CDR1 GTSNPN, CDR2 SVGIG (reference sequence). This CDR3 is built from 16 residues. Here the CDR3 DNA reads TGTGCCTGGAGGCTCAGGGTCACCTCCTATAATTCACCCCTCCACTTT. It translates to CAWRLRVTSYNSPLHF.

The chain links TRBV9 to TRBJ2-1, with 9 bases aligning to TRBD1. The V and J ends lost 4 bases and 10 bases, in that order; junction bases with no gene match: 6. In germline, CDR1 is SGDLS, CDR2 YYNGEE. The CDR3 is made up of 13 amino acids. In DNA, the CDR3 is TGTGCCAGCAGCTCGGGACAGGGCCGGGAGCAGTTCTTC. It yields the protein CASSSGQGREQFF.

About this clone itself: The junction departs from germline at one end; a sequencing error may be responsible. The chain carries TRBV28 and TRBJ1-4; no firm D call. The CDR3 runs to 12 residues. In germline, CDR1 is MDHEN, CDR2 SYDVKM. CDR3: CASRNPKEKLFF. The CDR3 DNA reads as TGTGCCAGCAGAAATCCTAAGGAAAAACTGTTTTTT.

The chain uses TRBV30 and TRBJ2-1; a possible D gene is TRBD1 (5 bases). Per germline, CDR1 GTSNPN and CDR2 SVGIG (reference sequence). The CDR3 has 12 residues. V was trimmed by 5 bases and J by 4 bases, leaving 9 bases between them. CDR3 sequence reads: CAWSYRYNEQFF. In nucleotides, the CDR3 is TGTGCCTGGTCTTACAGGTACAATGAGCAGTTCTTC. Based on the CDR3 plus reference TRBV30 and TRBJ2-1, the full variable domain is SQTIHQWPATLVQPVGSPLSLECTVEGTSNPNLYWYRQAAGRGLQLLFYSVGIGQISSEVPQNLSASRPQDRQFILSSKKLLLSDSGFYLCAWSYRYNEQFFGPGTRLTVL.

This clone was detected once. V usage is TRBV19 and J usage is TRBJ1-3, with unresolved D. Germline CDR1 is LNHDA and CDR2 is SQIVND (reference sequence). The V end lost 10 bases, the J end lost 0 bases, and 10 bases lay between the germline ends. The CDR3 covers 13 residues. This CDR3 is CATVRVSGNTIYF. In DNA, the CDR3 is TGTGCCACCGTCCGGGTCTCTGGAAACACCATATATTTT.

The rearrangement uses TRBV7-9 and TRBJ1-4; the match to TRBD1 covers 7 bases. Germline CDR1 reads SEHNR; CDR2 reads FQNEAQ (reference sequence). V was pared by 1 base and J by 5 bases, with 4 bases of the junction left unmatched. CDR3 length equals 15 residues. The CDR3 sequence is CASSLVLDRNEKLFF. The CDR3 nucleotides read TGTGCCAGCAGCTTAGTCTTGGACAGGAATGAAAAACTGTTTTTT.